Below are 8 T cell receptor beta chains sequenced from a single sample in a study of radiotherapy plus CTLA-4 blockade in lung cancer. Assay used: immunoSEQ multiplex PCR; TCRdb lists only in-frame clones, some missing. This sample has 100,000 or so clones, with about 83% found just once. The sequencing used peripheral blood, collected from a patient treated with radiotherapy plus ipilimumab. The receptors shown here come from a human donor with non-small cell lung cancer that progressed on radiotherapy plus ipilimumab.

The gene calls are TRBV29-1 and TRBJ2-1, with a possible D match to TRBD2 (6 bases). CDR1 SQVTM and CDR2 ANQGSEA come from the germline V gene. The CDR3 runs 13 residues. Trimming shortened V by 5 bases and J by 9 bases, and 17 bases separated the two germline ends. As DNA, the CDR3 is TGCAGCGTTCTACGGCGGGGCGAGAGTGAGCAGTTCTTC. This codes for CSVLRRGESEQFF.

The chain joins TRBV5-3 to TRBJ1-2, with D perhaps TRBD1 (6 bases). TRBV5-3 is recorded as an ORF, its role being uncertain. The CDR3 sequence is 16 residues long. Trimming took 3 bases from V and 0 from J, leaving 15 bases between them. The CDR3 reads CARSSVSTGPNYGYTF. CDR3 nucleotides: TGTGCCAGAAGCTCGGTATCGACAGGCCCTAACTATGGCTACACCTTC.

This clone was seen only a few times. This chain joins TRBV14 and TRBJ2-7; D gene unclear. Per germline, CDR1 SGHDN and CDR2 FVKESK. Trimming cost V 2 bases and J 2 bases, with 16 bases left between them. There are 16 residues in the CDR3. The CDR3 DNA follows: TGTGCCAGCAGCCAACGACGTCCCCCCCTAGCCTACGAGCAGTACTTC. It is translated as CASSQRRPPLAYEQYF.

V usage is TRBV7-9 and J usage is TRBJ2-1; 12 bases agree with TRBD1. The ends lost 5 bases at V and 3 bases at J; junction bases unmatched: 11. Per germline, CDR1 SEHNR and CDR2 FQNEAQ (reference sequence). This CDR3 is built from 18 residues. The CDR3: CASSPRDRGPPVYNEQFF. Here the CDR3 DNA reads TGTGCCAGCAGCCCTCGGGACAGGGGGCCCCCAGTCTACAATGAGCAGTTCTTC.

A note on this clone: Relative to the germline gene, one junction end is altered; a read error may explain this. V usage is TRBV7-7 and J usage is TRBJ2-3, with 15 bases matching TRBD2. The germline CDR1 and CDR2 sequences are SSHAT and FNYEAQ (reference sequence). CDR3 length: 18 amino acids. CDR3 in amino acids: CASSLGLAGGGSTDTQYF. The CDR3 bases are TGTGCTAGCAGCCTGGGACTAGCGGGAGGAGGAAGCACAGATACGCAGTATTTT.

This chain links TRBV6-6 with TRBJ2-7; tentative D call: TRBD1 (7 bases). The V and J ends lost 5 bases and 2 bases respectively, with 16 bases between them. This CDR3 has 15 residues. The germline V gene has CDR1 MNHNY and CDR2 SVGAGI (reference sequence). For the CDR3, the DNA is TGTGCCAGCAGTGAGGGGGCGGACTACCCCTACGAGCAGTACTTC. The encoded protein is CASSEGADYPYEQYF.

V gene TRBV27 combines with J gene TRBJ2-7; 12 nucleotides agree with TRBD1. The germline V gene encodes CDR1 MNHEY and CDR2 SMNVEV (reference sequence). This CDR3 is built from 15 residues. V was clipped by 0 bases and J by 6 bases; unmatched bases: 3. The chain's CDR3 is CASSLSGQGAGEQYF. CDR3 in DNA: TGTGCCAGCAGTTTATCGGGACAGGGGGCTGGCGAGCAGTACTTC.

This chain's CDR3 is CASGSGAYEQYF. The DNA of the CDR3 is TGTGCCAGCGGGTCGGGGGCCTACGAGCAGTACTTC. The chain combines TRBV9 with TRBJ2-7, with D tentatively TRBD2 (6 bases). V gave up 7 bases and J gave up 2 bases, with 10 bases separating them. The CDR3 spans 12 residues. Germline V gene lookup returns CDR1 SGDLS and CDR2 YYNGEE. Using reference TRBV9 and TRBJ2-7 for the parts outside the CDR3, the full variable domain is DSGVTQTPKHLITATGQRVTLRCSPRSGDLSVYWYQQSLDQGLQFLIQYYNGEERAKGNILERFSAQQFPDLHSELNLSSLELGDSALYFCASGSGAYEQYFGPGTRLTVT.